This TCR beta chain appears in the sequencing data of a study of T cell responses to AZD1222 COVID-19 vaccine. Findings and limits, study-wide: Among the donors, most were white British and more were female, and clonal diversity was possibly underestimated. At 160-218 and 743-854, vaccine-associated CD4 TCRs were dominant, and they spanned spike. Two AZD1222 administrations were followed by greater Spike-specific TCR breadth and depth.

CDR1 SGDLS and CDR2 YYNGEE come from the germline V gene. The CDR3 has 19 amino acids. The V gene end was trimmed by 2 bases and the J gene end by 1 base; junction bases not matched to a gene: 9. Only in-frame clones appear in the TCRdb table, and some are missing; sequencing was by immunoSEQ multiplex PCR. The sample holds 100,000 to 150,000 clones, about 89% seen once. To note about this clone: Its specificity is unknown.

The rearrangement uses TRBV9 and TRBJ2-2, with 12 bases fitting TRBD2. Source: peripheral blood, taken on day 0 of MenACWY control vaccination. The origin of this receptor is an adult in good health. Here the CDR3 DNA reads TGTGCCAGCAGCGTCGCGCGACTAGCGGGAGTTTGGAACACCGGGGAGCTGTTTTTT. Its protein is CASSVARLAGVWNTGELFF. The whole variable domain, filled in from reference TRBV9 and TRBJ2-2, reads DSGVTQTPKHLITATGQRVTLRCSPRSGDLSVYWYQQSLDQGLQFLIQYYNGEERAKGNILERFSAQQFPDLHSELNLSSLELGDSALYFCASSVARLAGVWNTGELFFGEGSRLTVL.